The source of this TCR beta chain is a study of beta chain features in type 1 diabetes. Study details: Healthy donors resembled patients in age, gender and cell yields. Study results and caveats: TCRB CDR3s were moderately but significantly shorter in Type 1 diabetes patients in all four CD4+ subsets. A definitive answer on HLA type influencing TCRB rearrangement was not reached here.

The germline V gene has CDR1 SGHRS and CDR2 YFSETQ. The V end lost 4 bases, the J end lost 8 bases, and 9 bases lay between the germline ends. CDR3 length equals 12 residues. This clone was found a few times. What it binds is not known. The investigators reverse transcribed all of the isolated RNA, so they sequenced expressed TCRB transcripts. Clones were sequenced by immunoSEQ multiplex PCR, and TCRdb holds only the in-frame ones, with some missing. The table records some 350,000 clones, over 8.5% of them present only once. The receptor's source is a man aged 30-40 years with type 1 diabetes. The sequencing input was central memory CD4+ T cells from blood. The chain carries TRBV5-1 and TRBJ2-2, with a possible D match to TRBD2 (6 bases). CDR3 loop: CASSPAGGELFF. DNA for the CDR3: TGCGCCAGCAGCCCGGCGGGAGGGGAGCTGTTTTTT.